This passage covers 31 T cell receptor beta chains from one sample sequenced in a study of response to subunit inactivated influenza vaccine. TCRdb reprocessed the RT-PCR reads via MiXCR and lists one record per CDR3 protein. The sample gives 550,000 to 650,000 distinct CDR3 sequences, about 12% of which show up once; roughly 10% is in the top ten. The sample was PBMCs from blood, taken on the day of vaccination. These receptors all stem from a man in his forties or fifties who received an inactivated influenza vaccine.

The chain combines TRBV20-1 with TRBJ1-1; no clear D gene. Trimming stripped 5 bases from V and 0 bases from J, with 16 bases between. The CDR3 has 15 amino acids. The germline V gene has CDR1 DFQATT and CDR2 SNEGSKA (reference sequence). CDR3 sequence reads: CSAEGSTAVNTEAFF. The CDR3 DNA reads as TGCAGTGCTGAAGGGTCTACAGCGGTGAACACTGAAGCTTTCTTT.

The rearrangement joins TRBV20-1 to TRBJ2-7; D is uncertain. Germline lookup yields CDR1 DFQATT and CDR2 SNEGSKA (reference sequence). Trimming pared 3 bases from V and 7 bases from J, leaving 22 bases between. The CDR3 has 15 amino acids. For the CDR3, the DNA is TGCAGTGCTAGCTATAACATGGGCCGCCTTGAGGAGCAGTACTTC. This codes for CSASYNMGRLEEQYF.

The chain combines TRBV20-1 with TRBJ2-5, with 9 bases lining up with TRBD2. V gave up 3 bases and J gave up 7 bases; unmatched junction bases: 12. Germline values: CDR1 DFQATT, CDR2 SNEGSKA (reference sequence). The CDR3 loop spans 15 amino acids. DNA for the CDR3: TGCAGTGCTAGGTTCTCTAGCGGGGCCCCGGGGACCCAGTACTTC. It yields the protein CSARFSSGAPGTQYF.

This clonotype has more than one count but fewer than ten. A junction boundary mismatches the germline segment, possibly from a read error. The V call is TRBV20-1, the J call TRBJ2-4; perhaps TRBD2 as D (5 bases). The CDR3 consists of 13 residues. The germline V gene encodes CDR1 DFQATT and CDR2 SNEGSKA (reference sequence). CDR3 bases: TGCAGTGTTAGACCCGGGGTACTGGACATTCAGTACTTC. Its translation: CSVRPGVLDIQYF.

There are a few counts of this clonotype. The chain uses TRBV10-3 and TRBJ2-7; D possibly corresponds to TRBD1 (6 bases). Germline loops: CDR1 ENHRY, CDR2 SYGVKD. Trimming removed 3 bases from V and 7 bases from J, with 13 bases in between. The CDR3 covers 13 residues. The CDR3, as DNA: TGTGCCATCAGTGATCAGGGGATGCGGGAGCAGTACTTC. It is translated as CAISDQGMREQYF.

Points on this clonotype: The DNA is omitted, as the CDR3 cannot be located on it reliably, and the CDR3 follows TCRdb's listing. The genes are TRBV12-3 or TRBV12-4 and TRBJ1-5. The CDR3 region is 14 residues in length, termini included. The CDR3 protein is CASSSSDSNQPQHF.

The chain combines TRBV15 with TRBJ2-5, with TRBD1 matching 10 bases. J was trimmed by 5 bases and V by 0 bases; bases with no gene match: 9. This CDR3 contains 17 residues. CDR1 and CDR2 (germline): LNHNV, YYDKDF (reference sequence). The CDR3, as DNA: TGTGCCACCAGCAGAGATCCCCGACAGGGGGCTTGGGAGACCCAGTACTTC. It yields the protein CATSRDPRQGAWETQYF. Full variable domain (missing parts from reference TRBV15 and TRBJ2-5): DAMVIQNPRYQVTQFGKPVTLSCSQTLNHNVMYWYQQKSSQAPKLLFHYYDKDFNNEADTPDNFQSRRPNTSFCFLDIRSPGLGDTAMYLCATSRDPRQGAWETQYFGPGTRLLVL.

This clonotype was seen more than once but under ten times. The chain joins TRBV7-2 to TRBJ2-6; D not resolved. CDR1 is SGHTA, CDR2 FQGNSA, per germline. The V gene lost 7 bases and the J gene lost 0 bases, with 7 bases spanning the gap. The CDR3 sequence is 14 residues long. Written as DNA, the CDR3 is TGTGCCAGCAAAAGAGGCTCTGGGGCCAACGTCCTGACTTTC. This gives the protein CASKRGSGANVLTF.

This clonotype was recorded a few times. The chain carries TRBV12-3 or TRBV12-4 and TRBJ1-1; D gene ambiguous. V lost 7 bases and J lost 5, with 20 bases in between. The CDR3 consists of 15 residues. CDR3 sequence reads: CASTINGVVGTEAFF. The CDR3 coding sequence is TGTGCCAGCACCATTAACGGCGTAGTGGGTACTGAAGCTTTCTTT.

Only a few counts were recorded for this clonotype. The rearrangement links TRBV11-2 to TRBJ1-2; no clear D. The CDR3 has 14 amino acids. CDR1 and CDR2 (germline): SGHAT, FQNNGV. V was shortened by 1 base and J by 5 bases, with 11 bases between the two germline ends. The CDR3 region is CASSLGTDPYGYTF. DNA for the CDR3: TGTGCCAGCAGCTTAGGGACGGACCCTTATGGCTACACCTTC.

This clonotype appeared a few times. This chain joins TRBV20-1 and TRBJ2-1; D possibly corresponds to TRBD2 (6 bases). The length of the CDR3 is 12 residues. The V end lost 4 bases, the J end lost 5 bases, and 9 bases lay between the germline ends. In germline, CDR1 is DFQATT, CDR2 SNEGSKA (reference sequence). CDR3 loop: CSATTRDNEQFF. For the CDR3, the DNA is TGCAGTGCTACGACTAGAGACAATGAGCAGTTCTTC.

This sequence joins TRBV4-2 and TRBJ1-2; D not resolved. V lost 2 bases and J lost 5, with 9 bases in between. The CDR3 runs 13 residues. Germline V gene lookup returns CDR1 LGHNA and CDR2 YNFKEQ. CDR3 DNA: TGTGCCAGCAGCCAAAGGGCAGAATATGGCTACACCTTC. This translates into CASSQRAEYGYTF.

The V gene is TRBV15, the J gene TRBJ2-1; TRBD2 aligns across 10 bases. This CDR3 region has 16 residues. The junction had 6 bases not matched to a gene; V was cut back by 2 bases and J by 5 bases. Germline V lookup: CDR1 LNHNV, CDR2 YYDKDF (reference sequence). The CDR3, as DNA: TGTGCCACCAGCAGAAAACTAGCGGGGCTAAACAATGAGCAGTTCTTC. It codes for CATSRKLAGLNNEQFF.

J is TRBJ2-7 and V is TRBV20-1, with 14 bases identical to TRBD2. J lost 6 bases, V lost 4 bases, and 5 bases had no gene match. Germline V gene lookup returns CDR1 DFQATT and CDR2 SNEGSKA (reference sequence). CDR3 length: 14 amino acids. CDR3 region: CSATGTSGGIEQYF. CDR3 sequence (DNA): TGCAGTGCTACCGGGACTAGCGGGGGTATCGAGCAGTACTTC.

This clonotype appeared many times. The rearrangement joins TRBV7-9 to TRBJ1-3, with unresolved D. The CDR3 has 15 residues. Trimming cost V 3 bases and J 0 bases, with 9 bases left between them. The germline gives CDR1 SEHNR, CDR2 FQNEAQ (reference sequence). In DNA form, the CDR3 reads TGTGCCAGCAGCTTCGGACTGAGCTCTGGAAACACCATATATTTT. Residues: CASSFGLSSGNTIYF.

This clonotype was found a few times. This rearrangement joins TRBV11-1 to TRBJ2-7; TRBD2 aligns across 7 bases. The CDR3 is 18 residues long. Germline-derived CDR1 and CDR2 are SGHAT and FQDESV (reference sequence). The V segment lost 1 base and the J segment 0 bases; nucleotides outside the gene matches: 12. The CDR3 DNA follows: TGTGCCAGCAGCTTAGGCCGGGGAGGGACCGCGAGCTCCTACGAGCAGTACTTC. Its translation is CASSLGRGGTASSYEQYF.

This clonotype appeared a few times. This chain connects TRBV7-9 to TRBJ1-2, with a tentative D call TRBD1 (6 bases). The length of the CDR3 is 15 residues. CDR1 and CDR2 (germline): SEHNR, FQNEAQ (reference sequence). The V and J ends lost 5 bases and 1 base respectively, with 14 bases between them. This CDR3 reads CASSPRQGYNYGYTF. CDR3 nucleotide sequence: TGTGCCAGCAGCCCTCGGCAGGGGTATAACTATGGCTACACCTTC.

The rearrangement links TRBV9 to TRBJ2-3, with a tentative D call TRBD2 (6 bases). From germline, CDR1 is SGDLS and CDR2 YYNGEE. Trimming pared 3 bases from V and 1 base from J, leaving 9 bases between. The CDR3 sequence is 14 residues long. The CDR3 DNA sequence: TGTGCCAGCAGCGAGACTAGGCGCACAGATACGCAGTATTTT. Translated: CASSETRRTDTQYF.

This clonotype was counted ten times or more. V gene TRBV29-1 combines with J gene TRBJ1-2; D is ambiguous. V lost 7 bases, J lost 0 bases, and 9 bases lay in between. The length of the CDR3 is 12 residues. Germline V gives CDR1 SQVTM, CDR2 ANQGSEA. In DNA form, the CDR3 reads TGCAGCGGGACGGGAGCTAACTATGGCTACACCTTC. Translation gives CSGTGANYGYTF.

The genes are TRBV4-3 and TRBJ2-7; 7 bases agree with TRBD1. Germline-derived CDR1 and CDR2 are LGHNA and YSLEER. This CDR3 contains 15 residues. Trimming removed 4 bases from V and 3 bases from J; junction bases left unmatched: 9. The CDR3 sequence is CASSLQPGQVYEQYF. CDR3 bases: TGCGCCAGCAGCCTCCAACCAGGACAGGTCTACGAGCAGTACTTC.

The chain couples TRBV7-9 to TRBJ2-5, with no clear D. Germline lookup yields CDR1 SEHNR and CDR2 FQNEAQ (reference sequence). Trimming took 5 bases from V and 2 from J, leaving 9 bases between them. This CDR3 comprises 13 residues. CDR3 coding DNA: TGTGCCAGCAGCGGCGCAGCTCAAGAGACCCAGTACTTC. Translating it yields CASSGAAQETQYF.

This clonotype was observed many times. This chain connects TRBV6-5 to TRBJ2-4; D remains ambiguous. CDR1 is MNHEY, CDR2 SVGAGI, per germline. The CDR3 spans 13 residues. V was clipped by 4 bases and J by 13 bases, with 17 bases between them. The chain's CDR3 is CASSSPHRPRQYF. CDR3 sequence (DNA): TGTGCCAGCAGTTCCCCACATCGCCCTAGGCAGTACTTC.

The chain carries TRBV15 and TRBJ1-2, with TRBD1 matching 8 bases. The CDR3 contains 14 residues. V dropped 5 bases and J dropped 2; count of bases not matched to a gene: 4. CDR1 LNHNV and CDR2 YYDKDF come from the germline V gene (reference sequence). The CDR3 spells CATSRGQGNYGYTF. For the CDR3, the DNA is TGTGCCACCAGCCGAGGACAGGGCAACTATGGCTACACCTTC.

This CDR3 reads CSARFGGEQFF. The CDR3 region has the DNA TGCAGTGCTAGATTTGGCGGTGAGCAGTTCTTC. The genes are TRBV20-1 and TRBJ2-1; D is ambiguous. V was cut by 2 bases and J by 9 bases, with 8 bases left in between. Germline assignment: CDR1 DFQATT and CDR2 SNEGSKA (reference sequence). The CDR3 loop spans 11 amino acids.

In its sample, this clonotype was seen many times. The chain couples TRBV6-5 to TRBJ1-1; 7 bases line up with TRBD1. The CDR3 runs to 14 residues. The V gene end was trimmed by 2 bases and the J gene end by 4 bases; junction bases not matched to a gene: 4. CDR1 is MNHEY, CDR2 SVGAGI, per germline. DNA of the CDR3: TGTGCCAGCAGTTACGGGCAGGGGGTCACTGAAGCTTTCTTT. It encodes CASSYGQGVTEAFF.

The rearrangement links TRBV29-1 to TRBJ2-1; perhaps TRBD2 as D (5 bases). The CDR3 is made up of 10 amino acids. Germline values: CDR1 SQVTM, CDR2 ANQGSEA. The CDR3 sequence is CAGGYNEQFF. Written as DNA, the CDR3 is TGCGCGGGTGGGTACAATGAGCAGTTCTTC.

This clonotype was detected only a few times. The chain has TRBV7-9 and TRBJ1-2; D ambiguous. This CDR3 is 16 amino acids long. In germline, CDR1 is SEHNR, CDR2 FQNEAQ (reference sequence). Trimming shortened V by 2 bases and J by 0 bases, and 13 bases separated the two germline ends. This CDR3 reads CASSLYAGFSNYGYTF. The CDR3 region has the DNA TGTGCCAGCAGCTTATACGCGGGTTTTTCTAACTATGGCTACACCTTC.

This clonotype was counted a few times. The chain is built from TRBV2 and TRBJ2-7; 7 nucleotides align to TRBD1. V trimming: 6 bases; J trimming: 1 base; junction bases outside the gene matches: 6. Looked up from germline, CDR1 is SNHLY and CDR2 is FYNNEI. The CDR3 loop spans 14 amino acids. As DNA, the CDR3 is TGTGCCAGCAGACGGGACAGCATGTCCTACGAGCAGTACTTC. This codes for CASRRDSMSYEQYF.

Ten or more counts support this clonotype. The rearrangement uses TRBV9 and TRBJ2-1, with D maybe TRBD2 (5 bases). V lost 0 bases and J lost 0, with 10 bases in between. Germline CDR1 SGDLS, CDR2 YYNGEE. The CDR3 extends over 16 amino acids. The CDR3 protein is CASSVATGNSYNEQFF. In DNA, the CDR3 is TGTGCCAGCAGCGTAGCTACCGGGAACTCCTACAATGAGCAGTTCTTC. The full variable domain, in which reference TRBV9 and TRBJ2-1 provide the parts outside the CDR3, is DSGVTQTPKHLITATGQRVTLRCSPRSGDLSVYWYQQSLDQGLQFLIQYYNGEERAKGNILERFSAQQFPDLHSELNLSSLELGDSALYFCASSVATGNSYNEQFFGPGTRLTVL.

This clonotype has a single count. The J gene is TRBJ1-2, the V gene TRBV11-2; the match to TRBD1 covers 8 bases. The CDR3 length is 18 residues. Germline CDR1 SGHAT, CDR2 FQNNGV. V lost 4 bases and J lost 2; bases outside the gene matches: 15. The DNA for the CDR3 is TGTGCCAGCAGCTCCCGGGGTGGTCAGGGGGCGGGCAACTATGGCTACACCTTC. It translates to CASSSRGGQGAGNYGYTF.

This clonotype occurred many times. CDR3 protein: CASSSAGRQPQHF. The CDR3 bases are TGTGCCAGCAGTTCGGCAGGTCGTCAGCCCCAGCATTTT. The V gene is TRBV28, the J gene TRBJ1-5; D unresolved. Germline V gene lookup returns CDR1 MDHEN and CDR2 SYDVKM. Trimming removed 4 bases from V and 6 bases from J, with 10 bases in between. This CDR3 has 13 amino acids.